This T cell receptor beta chain was recovered during a study of human T cells and chemical hapten exposure. CDR3 length: 13 amino acids. V lost 5 bases to trimming and J lost 10 bases, with 15 bases between them. Germline CDR1 reads SEHNR; CDR2 reads FQNEAQ (reference sequence). Specified time point: patch test 3, about 24 weeks after DPC sensitization. Noted treatment: therapeutic diphenylcyclopropenone sensitization with weekly scalp DPC. Unfractionated whole blood yielded the extracted total RNA. This clonotype was detected many times. TCRdb re-analysed the RACE reads in MiXCR, keeping a single row per CDR3 protein. The table lists 30,000 to 50,000 distinct CDR3 sequences, over 9.5% of them singletons.

The receptor's source is a woman in her thirties or forties with alopecia areata. Some clones in this sample may be carry-over from other donors' samples. The chain employs TRBV7-9 and TRBJ2-1, with TRBD1 as a possible D gene (5 bases). Sequences were derived from whole blood, sampled in connection with sensitization to the hapten diphenylcyclopropenone (DPC). The CDR3: CASSPGAAGEQFF. Written as DNA, the CDR3 is TGTGCCAGCAGCCCTGGGGCAGCCGGGGAGCAGTTCTTC. Using reference TRBV7-9 and TRBJ2-1 for the parts outside the CDR3, the full variable domain is DTGVSQNPRHKITKRGQNVTFRCDPISEHNRLYWYRQTLGQGPEFLTYFQNEAQLEKSRLLSDRFSAERPKGSFSTLEIQRTEQGDSAMYLCASSPGAAGEQFFGPGTRLTVL.